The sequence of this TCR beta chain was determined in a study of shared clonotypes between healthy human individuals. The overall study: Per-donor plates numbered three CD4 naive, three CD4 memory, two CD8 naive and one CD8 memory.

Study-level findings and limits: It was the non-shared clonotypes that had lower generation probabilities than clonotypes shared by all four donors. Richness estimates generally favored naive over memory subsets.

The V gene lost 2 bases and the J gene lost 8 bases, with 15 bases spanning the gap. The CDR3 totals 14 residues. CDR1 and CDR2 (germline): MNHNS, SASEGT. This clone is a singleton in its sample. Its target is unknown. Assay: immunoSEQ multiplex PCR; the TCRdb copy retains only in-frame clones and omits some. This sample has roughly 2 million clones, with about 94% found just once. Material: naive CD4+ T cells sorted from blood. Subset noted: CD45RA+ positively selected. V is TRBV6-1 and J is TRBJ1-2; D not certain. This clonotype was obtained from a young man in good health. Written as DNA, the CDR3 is TGTGCCAGCAGTGAATCCGACAAGAGCAACGGCTACACCTTC. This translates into CASSESDKSNGYTF.